The 22 T cell receptor beta chains presented below share a single source sample, sequenced in a study of regulatory T cells in long-lasting Graves disease. The sample's time point: persistent/refractory GD, antithyroid drugs over 5 years with positive TRAb. PBMC RNA served as the TCR library source. Arm-PCR of CDR3 regions with iRepertoire HTBI primers generated TCR beta libraries. MiXCR was run by TCRdb on the multiplex PCR reads, yielding one entry per CDR3 protein. The data show more than 300,000 distinct CDR3 sequences, roughly a fifth seen once. The sample consisted of peripheral blood mononuclear cells (PBMCs), taken when the disease was refractory, from a patient treated with antithyroid drugs. The receptor set was obtained from a female donor with Graves disease.

Many counts were recorded for this clonotype. This chain connects TRBV3-1 to TRBJ1-6; D is undetermined. Per the germline V gene, CDR1 is LGHDT and CDR2 is YNNKEL (reference sequence). V was pared by 3 bases and J by 6 bases, with 3 bases between. This CDR3 contains 12 residues. The CDR3 coding sequence is TGTGCCAGCAGCCAGACTAATTCACCCCTCCACTTT. Translated: CASSQTNSPLHF.

The V gene is TRBV4-3, the J gene TRBJ2-7, with D possibly being TRBD2 (5 bases). Germline lookup yields CDR1 LGHNA and CDR2 YSLEER. The V end was cut by 4 bases, the J end by 7 bases, with 11 bases between. CDR3 length equals 12 residues. In nucleotides, the CDR3 is TGCGCCAGCAGCCGAGCGGTTTTGGAGCAGTACTTC. Translating it yields CASSRAVLEQYF.

This clonotype was observed at least ten times. A read error may produce the germline difference seen at one junction end. This chain uses TRBV7-3 with TRBJ2-4, with D possibly being TRBD2 (5 bases). Germline V CDR1 and CDR2: SGHTA, FQGTGA. There are 10 residues in the CDR3. CDR3 loop: CASSEGPPNF. DNA of the CDR3: TGTGCCAGCAGCGAGGGTCCCCCAAACTTC.

V gene TRBV5-6 combines with J gene TRBJ1-1; perhaps TRBD1 as D (6 bases). The CDR3 loop spans 16 amino acids. Trimming pared 2 bases from V and 5 bases from J, leaving 19 bases between. The germline V gene has CDR1 SGHDT and CDR2 YYEEEE. The CDR3 sequence: CASSFGVGGLGTEAFF. The CDR3 nucleotides are TGTGCCAGCAGCTTCGGAGTGGGGGGGCTCGGGACTGAAGCTTTCTTT.

This clonotype was seen many times. V is TRBV18 and J is TRBJ1-5, with D unclear. This CDR3 has 14 amino acids. Germline-derived CDR1 and CDR2 are KGHSH and LQKENI. The germline V and J ends were trimmed by 3 bases and 12 bases, with 18 bases remaining between them. CDR3 sequence: CASSPNMDFGLQHF. CDR3 DNA: TGTGCCAGCTCACCTAACATGGACTTCGGGCTCCAGCATTTT.

This clonotype was counted a few times. The V and J genes are TRBV7-9 and TRBJ1-1; 12 bases map to TRBD1. This CDR3 region has 14 residues. Germline V gene data show CDR1 as SEHNR and CDR2 as FQNEAQ (reference sequence). V dropped 10 bases and J dropped 8; count of bases not matched to a gene: 11. Written as DNA, the CDR3 is TGTGCCACCCCACTCCGGGACAGGGGGCCAGAAGCTTTCTTT. Its translation: CATPLRDRGPEAFF.

There are a few counts of this clonotype. The chain's CDR3 is CASSNLRGSYNEQFF. The CDR3 region has the DNA TGTGCCAGCAGCAACCTCAGGGGCTCCTACAATGAGCAGTTCTTC. The chain is built from TRBV7-9 and TRBJ2-1, with D perhaps TRBD1 (6 bases). There are 15 residues in the CDR3. Germline V CDR1 and CDR2: SEHNR, FQNEAQ (reference sequence). V lost 5 bases to trimming and J lost 0 bases, with 11 bases between them.

This clonotype has ten or more counts. The chain has TRBV11-3 and TRBJ2-5, with 15 bases lining up with TRBD2. Germline values: CDR1 SGHNT, CDR2 YENEEA. The length of the CDR3 is 16 residues. V dropped 5 bases and J dropped 8; count of bases not matched to a gene: 9. CDR3 sequence (DNA): TGTGCCAGCAGCCCCGGGACTAGCGGGGGGAAGAGCACCCAGTACTTC. Residues: CASSPGTSGGKSTQYF.

This rearrangement joins TRBV6-1 to TRBJ2-2; D might be TRBD1 (6 bases). Trimming left V 6 bases short and J 4 bases short, with 15 bases between. CDR1 MNHNS and CDR2 SASEGT come from the germline V gene. CDR3 length equals 15 residues. The CDR3 reads CASRPTGSGTGELFF. DNA for the CDR3: TGTGCCAGCAGACCAACAGGGTCGGGCACCGGGGAGCTGTTTTTT.

There are many counts of this clonotype. This chain links TRBV7-8 with TRBJ1-6; the D is unclear. V was shortened by 1 base and J by 9 bases, with 13 bases between the two germline ends. This CDR3 contains 15 residues. Germline CDR1 SGHVS, CDR2 FQNEAQ. CDR3 coding DNA: TGTGCCAGCAGCTTAGTTAACAGTATGGGTTCACCCCTCCACTTT. The encoded protein is CASSLVNSMGSPLHF.

This clonotype was observed a few times. A much larger clone lies a single base off, so this may be a read error. This chain uses TRBV6-2 or TRBV6-3 with TRBJ1-5; no clear D. The germline gives CDR1 MNHEY, CDR2 SVGEGT. Trimming left V 4 bases short and J 6 bases short, with 16 bases between. The CDR3 consists of 15 residues. The CDR3 nucleotides are TGTGCCAGCAGTTCCGGACGGTCAAATCGTCAGCCCCAGCATTTT. Its translation is CASSSGRSNRQPQHF.

This clonotype was seen many times. The chain uses TRBV20-1 and TRBJ1-5; no firm D call. This CDR3 spans 15 amino acids. Per the germline V gene, CDR1 is DFQATT and CDR2 is SNEGSKA (reference sequence). The ends were cut back, 6 bases at V and 1 base at J, with 16 bases in the middle. The CDR3, as DNA: TGCAGTGCGGATAAAACAAGTGGAAGCAATCAGCCCCAGCATTTT. As protein: CSADKTSGSNQPQHF.

This clonotype was counted ten times or more. V and J are TRBV29-1 and TRBJ1-4; TRBD1 is a possible D gene (5 bases). CDR3 length: 14 amino acids. Germline V CDR1 and CDR2: SQVTM, ANQGSEA. Trimming took 7 bases from V and 1 from J, leaving 13 bases between them. CDR3 in DNA: TGCAGCGCCGAAGGCGGACAAACTAATGAAAAACTGTTTTTT. Translating gives CSAEGGQTNEKLFF.

The table lists this clonotype with many counts. The CDR3 coding sequence is TGTGCCAGCAGTGTTTCAAGCCCGGCCTATAATTCACCCCTCCACTTT. This encodes CASSVSSPAYNSPLHF. The chain joins TRBV28 to TRBJ1-6; D uncertain. V gave up 5 bases and J gave up 2 bases, with 13 bases separating them. Looked up from germline, CDR1 is MDHEN and CDR2 is SYDVKM. The CDR3 contains 16 residues.

This clonotype was seen ten or more times. The V and J genes are TRBV28 and TRBJ1-2; the match to TRBD1 covers 7 bases. Trimming removed 5 bases from V and 4 bases from J; junction bases left unmatched: 16. The length of the CDR3 is 17 residues. Looked up from germline, CDR1 is MDHEN and CDR2 is SYDVKM. CDR3 nucleotide sequence: TGTGCCAGCAGTCCCTCGACAGGGACGGAGTGGGGCTATGGCTACACCTTC. It yields the protein CASSPSTGTEWGYGYTF.

This clonotype was counted only a few times. J is TRBJ2-5 and V is TRBV29-1, with 10 bases matching TRBD1. There are 15 residues in the CDR3. The trim removed 5 bases at V and 5 bases at J, leaving 11 bases unmatched. Germline CDR1 reads SQVTM; CDR2 reads ANQGSEA. The CDR3 spells CSVSGWGTGVETQYF. DNA for the CDR3: TGCAGCGTTTCCGGATGGGGGACAGGGGTCGAGACCCAGTACTTC. Supplemented by reference TRBV29-1 and TRBJ2-5, the full variable domain reads SAVISQKPSRDICQRGTSLTIQCQVDSQVTMMFWYRQQPGQSLTLIATANQGSEATYESGFVIDKFPISRPNLTFSTLTVSNMSPEDSSIYLCSVSGWGTGVETQYFGPGTRLLVL.

This clonotype has just a few counts. For the CDR3, the DNA is TGTGCCAGCGCCGGGACTATCACCGGGGAGCTGTTTTTT. Translating it yields CASAGTITGELFF. The chain employs TRBV7-3 and TRBJ2-2; 7 nucleotides match TRBD2. V gave up 8 bases and J gave up 4 bases; unmatched junction bases: 4. CDR1 SGHTA and CDR2 FQGTGA come from the germline V gene. The CDR3 sequence is 13 residues long.

In DNA form, the CDR3 reads TGCAGTGCTAGTTCCAGATCTGGTTCACCCCTCCACTTT. Encoded protein: CSASSRSGSPLHF. The rearrangement uses TRBV20-1 and TRBJ1-6; D call uncertain. CDR1 and CDR2 from the germline V gene are DFQATT and SNEGSKA (reference sequence). The CDR3 sequence is 13 residues long. V lost 3 bases and J 9 bases, leaving 12 bases between the germline ends.

V usage is TRBV19 and J usage is TRBJ1-2; unclear D gene. This CDR3 has 13 residues. CDR1 and CDR2 (germline): LNHDA, SQIVND (reference sequence). V was clipped by 7 bases and J by 0 bases, with 9 bases between them. CDR3: CASKTPPNYGYTF. CDR3 DNA sequence: TGTGCCAGTAAGACACCTCCTAACTATGGCTACACCTTC.

This clonotype has a handful of counts. The rearrangement links TRBV5-6 to TRBJ1-2, with D hard to call. The CDR3 is made up of 14 amino acids. Germline-derived CDR1 and CDR2 are SGHDT and YYEEEE. Trimming shortened V by 4 bases and J by 0 bases, and 10 bases separated the two germline ends. The CDR3: CASSPRRTNYGYTF. Here the CDR3 DNA reads TGTGCCAGCAGCCCGCGCCGGACTAACTATGGCTACACCTTC.

The chain joins TRBV5-1 to TRBJ1-1; 10 bases agree with TRBD1. The germline V gene encodes CDR1 SGHRS and CDR2 YFSETQ. The CDR3 loop spans 15 amino acids. After removal of 2 bases from V and 1 base from J, the junction contained 2 bases not matched to a gene. CDR3 region: CASSFRQGANTEAFF. In DNA, the CDR3 is TGCGCCAGCAGCTTCCGACAGGGGGCGAACACTGAAGCTTTCTTT.

Comment on this clonotype: A much larger clone differs from this one at a single base, so this may be a read error. This chain links TRBV6-5 with TRBJ2-5; 7 positions match TRBD1. CDR1 is MNHEY, CDR2 SVGAGI, per germline. CDR3 size: 14 residues. The CDR3 is CAGSYFEGGETQYF. CDR3 DNA sequence: TGTGCCGGCAGTTACTTTGAAGGGGGCGAGACCCAGTACTTC.